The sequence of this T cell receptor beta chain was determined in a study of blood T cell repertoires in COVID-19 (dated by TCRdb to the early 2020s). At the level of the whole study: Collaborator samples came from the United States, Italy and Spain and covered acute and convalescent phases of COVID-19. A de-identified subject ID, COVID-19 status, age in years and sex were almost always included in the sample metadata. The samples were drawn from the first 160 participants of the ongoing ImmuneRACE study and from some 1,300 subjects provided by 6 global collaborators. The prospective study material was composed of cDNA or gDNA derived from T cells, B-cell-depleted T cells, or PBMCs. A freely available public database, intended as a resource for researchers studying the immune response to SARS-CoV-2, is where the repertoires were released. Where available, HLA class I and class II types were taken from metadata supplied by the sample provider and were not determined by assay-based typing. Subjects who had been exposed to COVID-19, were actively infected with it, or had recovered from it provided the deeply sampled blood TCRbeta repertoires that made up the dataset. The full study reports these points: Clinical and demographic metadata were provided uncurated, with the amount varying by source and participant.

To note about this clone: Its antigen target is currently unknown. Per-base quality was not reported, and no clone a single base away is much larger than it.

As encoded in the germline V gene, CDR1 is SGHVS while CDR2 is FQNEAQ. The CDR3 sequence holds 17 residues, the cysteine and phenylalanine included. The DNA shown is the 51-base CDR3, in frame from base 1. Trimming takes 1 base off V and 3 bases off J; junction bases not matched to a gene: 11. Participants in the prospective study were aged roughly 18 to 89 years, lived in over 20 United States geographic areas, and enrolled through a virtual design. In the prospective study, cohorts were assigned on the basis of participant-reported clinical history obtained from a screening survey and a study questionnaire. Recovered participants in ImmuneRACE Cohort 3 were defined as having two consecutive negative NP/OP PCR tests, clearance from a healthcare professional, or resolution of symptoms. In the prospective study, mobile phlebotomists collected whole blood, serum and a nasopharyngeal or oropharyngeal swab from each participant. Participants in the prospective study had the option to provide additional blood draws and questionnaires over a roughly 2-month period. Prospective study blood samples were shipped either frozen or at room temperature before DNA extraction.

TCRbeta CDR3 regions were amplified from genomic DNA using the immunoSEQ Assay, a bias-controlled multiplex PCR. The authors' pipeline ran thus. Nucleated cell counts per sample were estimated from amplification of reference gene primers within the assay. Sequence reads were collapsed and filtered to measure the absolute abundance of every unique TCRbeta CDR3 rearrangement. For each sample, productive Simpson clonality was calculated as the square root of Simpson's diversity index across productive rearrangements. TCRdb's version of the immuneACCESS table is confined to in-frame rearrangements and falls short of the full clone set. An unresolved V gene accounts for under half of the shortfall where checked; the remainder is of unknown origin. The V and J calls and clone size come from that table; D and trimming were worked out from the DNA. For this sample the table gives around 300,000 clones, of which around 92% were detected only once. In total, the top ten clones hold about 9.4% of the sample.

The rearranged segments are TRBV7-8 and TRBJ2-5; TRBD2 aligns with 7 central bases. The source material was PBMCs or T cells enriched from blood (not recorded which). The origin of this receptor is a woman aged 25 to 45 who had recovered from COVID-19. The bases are TGTGCCAGCAGCTTAGATCAAACTAGCGCAACAAAAGAGACCCAGTACTTC. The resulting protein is CASSLDQTSATKETQYF.